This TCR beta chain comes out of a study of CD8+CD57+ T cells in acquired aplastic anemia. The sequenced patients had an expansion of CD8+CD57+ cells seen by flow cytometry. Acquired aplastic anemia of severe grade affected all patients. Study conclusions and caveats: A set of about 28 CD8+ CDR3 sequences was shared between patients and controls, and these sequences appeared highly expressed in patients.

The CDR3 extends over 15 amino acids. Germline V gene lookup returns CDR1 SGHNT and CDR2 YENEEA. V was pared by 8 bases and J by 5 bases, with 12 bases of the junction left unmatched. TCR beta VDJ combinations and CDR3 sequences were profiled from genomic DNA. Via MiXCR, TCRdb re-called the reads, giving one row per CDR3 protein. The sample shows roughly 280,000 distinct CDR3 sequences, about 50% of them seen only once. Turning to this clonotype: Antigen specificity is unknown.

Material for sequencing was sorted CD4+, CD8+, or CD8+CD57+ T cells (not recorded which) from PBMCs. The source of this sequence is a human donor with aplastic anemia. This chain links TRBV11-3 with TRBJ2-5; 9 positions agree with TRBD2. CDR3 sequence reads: CASRRTSAPGETQYF. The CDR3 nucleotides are TGTGCCAGCCGACGGACTAGCGCCCCAGGGGAGACCCAGTACTTC.